Described below is a single T cell receptor (beta chain) sequence and its context. What it binds is unknown. Only in-frame clones appear in the TCRdb table, and some are missing; sequencing was by immunoSEQ multiplex PCR. The sample lists about 48,000 clones; roughly three fifths were seen once. This entry is derived from a study of vaccination effects on CD4 cells after COVID-19. The V and J ends lost 0 bases and 7 bases respectively, with 11 bases between them. The CDR3 contains 14 residues. CDR1 is SGHDT, CDR2 YYEEEE, per germline. With about 9 days of culture completed, CD4+ T cells were isolated. The sample consisted of CD4+ T cells from PBMCs cultured without peptide, taken before COVID-19 vaccination. This TCR was recovered from a human donor who received a COVID-19 vaccine. The gene calls are TRBV5-6 and TRBJ1-5; D not resolved. The CDR3 is CASSLGAANQPQHF. The CDR3 nucleotides read TGTGCCAGCAGCTTGGGAGCGGCCAACCAGCCCCAGCATTTT.